A selection of T cell receptor beta chains follows, all from one sample in a study of esophageal squamous cell carcinoma under preoperative chemotherapy. TCRdb independently ran MiXCR on the PCR reads; one entry per CDR3 protein. This sample yields under 13,000 distinct CDR3 sequences, of which roughly 60% are seen a single time; about 29% belongs to the top ten. The sample was taken from a patient given preoperative chemotherapy. The receptors derive from a human donor with esophageal squamous cell carcinoma. The donor label of this sample is uncertain. Both conserved end residues are part of each CDR3. D genes are given only for firm matches. Clone size is given for some rows only: seen once, a few or many times, or a class if the clone is expanded.

TRBJ2-3,TRBD2,TRBV6-1,.,TGTGCCAGCAGACCCCTAGCGGGGACTAGCCCAGAGACGCAGTATTTT,CASRPLAGTSPETQYF
TRBJ2-4,.,TRBV6-1,.,TGTGCCAGCAGCTCACGAGGTGCGGGGTCGGGGCGAGGGGCTAAAGATACCCAGTATTTC,CASSSRGAGSGRGAKDTQYF
TRBJ2-1,.,TRBV6-1,medium-sized,TGTGCCAGCGTGGAGAGGTGGACAGACTCCTACAATGAGCAGTTCTTC,CASVERWTDSYNEQFF
TRBJ2-4,.,TRBV12-3/TRBV12-4,.,TGTGCCAGCAGTTCCGGGACCGGGGCTGGGAATGAGCAGTACTTC,CASSSGTGAGNEQYF
TRBJ2-1,.,TRBV10-1,.,TGCGCCAGCAGTGCCTCAGAGGGCCCCTACAATGAGCAGTTCTTC,CASSASEGPYNEQFF
TRBJ2-5,TRBD2,TRBV6-5,.,TGTGCCAGCAGTTACGCGGGAGGGGTGGAGACCCAGTACTTC,CASSYAGGVETQYF
TRBJ2-1,TRBD2,TRBV6-1,.,TGTGCCAGCAGTGCCGGGACTAGCGGGCTCTTCAATGAGCAGTTCTTC,CASSAGTSGLFNEQFF
TRBJ2-2,.,TRBV6-1,.,TGTGCCAGCAGCATGTCGGGGAGTAGCGGGGAGCTGTTTTTT,CASSMSGSSGELFF
TRBJ2-2,.,TRBV6-1,few,TGTGCCAGCAGTCCCGGGCCCCTTTCCACCGGGGAGCTGTTTTTT,CASSPGPLSTGELFF
TRBJ2-7,.,TRBV6-5,.,TGTGCCAGCAGTTACTCGAGGGGTGGCGGGGCCAACGAGCAGTACTTC,CASSYSRGGGANEQYF
TRBJ2-5,.,TRBV6-1,.,TGTGCCAGCAGTGGGTGCGAGACCCAGACTTTC,CASSGCETQTF
TRBJ2-3,TRBD1,TRBV7-2,.,TGTGCCAGCAGGGGACAGGGGGGGAGAGAGCAAGATACGCAGTATTTT,CASRGQGGREQDTQYF
TRBJ2-5,.,TRBV9,.,TGTGCCAGCAGCGTAGCTCCGGGCGCGACCCAGTACTTC,CASSVAPGATQYF
TRBJ2-3,.,TRBV6-1,.,TGTGCCAGCAGCGTAGTCACAGCCCCTAGCACAGATACGCAGTATTTT,CASSVVTAPSTDTQYF
TRBJ2-1,.,TRBV7-3,.,TGTGCCAGCAGCTTAGGGGCAGCGAGGGAGCAGTTCTTC,CASSLGAAREQFF
TRBJ2-7,.,TRBV6-1,few,TGTGCCAGCAGTGAATGGGTCTACGAGCAGTACTTC,CASSEWVYEQYF
TRBJ2-1,.,TRBV6-1,.,TGTGCCAGCAGGCGACAATCCCTTGATGAGCAGTTCTTC,CASRRQSLDEQFF
TRBJ1-2,TRBD1,TRBV10-2,.,TGCGCCACCACCGGACAGGGGGCGCTTGGCTACACCTTC,CATTGQGALGYTF
TRBJ2-1,.,TRBV6-2/TRBV6-3,.,TGTGCCAGCAGTTATTCGCGTCCCCCCCATGAGCAGTTCTTC,CASSYSRPPHEQFF
TRBJ2-2,TRBD1,TRBV6-1,.,TGTGCCAGCAGTCCCCGACAGGGGGCCGACACCGGGGAGCTGTTTTTT,CASSPRQGADTGELFF